These 20 T cell receptor beta chains share one sample of origin, sequenced in a study of T cells in Graves' hyperthyroidism and ophthalmopathy. Amplification of TCR beta CDR3 regions was performed using RNA transcripts as template. First-round RT-PCR targeting the TCR CDR3 was performed with the HTBI primer set. One entry per CDR3 protein, called by TCRdb with MiXCR from the multiplex PCR reads. The table includes hundreds of thousands of distinct CDR3 sequences, 20% to 25% detected once. Sample: blood. The receptors come from a man aged 30 to 39 with Graves' ophthalmopathy.

This chain joins TRBV29-1 and TRBJ1-2; D is unresolved. The germline V and J ends were trimmed by 0 bases and 3 bases, with 8 bases remaining between them. Germline V CDR1 and CDR2: SQVTM, ANQGSEA. The CDR3 length is 13 residues. CDR3 bases: TGCAGCGTTGAAGATGGAGTCCACTATGGCTACACCTTC. It is translated as CSVEDGVHYGYTF.

This clonotype was seen more than once but under ten times. The CDR3 is CASSGQLGYNEQFF. For the CDR3, the DNA is TGTGCCAGCAGCGGACAGCTAGGCTACAATGAGCAGTTCTTC. The chain employs TRBV12-3 or TRBV12-4 and TRBJ2-1; D is possibly TRBD1 (6 bases). The V gene lost 6 bases and the J gene lost 3 bases, with 12 bases spanning the gap. The CDR3 contains 14 residues.

This clonotype was detected many times. The J gene is TRBJ1-5, the V gene TRBV2, with 7 bases matching TRBD1. V dropped 4 bases and J dropped 1; count of bases not matched to a gene: 4. The CDR3 has 15 residues. Germline lookup yields CDR1 SNHLY and CDR2 FYNNEI. The CDR3 coding sequence is TGTGCCAGCAGTGTAGGGGGCAGAAGCAATCAGCCCCAGCATTTT. This codes for CASSVGGRSNQPQHF.

This CDR3 is CSVDTDSWSSYNEQFF. The CDR3, as DNA: TGCAGCGTTGATACGGACTCTTGGAGCTCCTACAATGAGCAGTTCTTC. The chain employs TRBV29-1 and TRBJ2-1; D is possibly TRBD2 (5 bases). CDR1 is SQVTM and CDR2 is ANQGSEA in the germline V gene. Trimming removed 3 bases at V and 0 bases at J, with 15 bases between. The CDR3 loop spans 16 amino acids.

The chain employs TRBV5-6 and TRBJ1-1; D not certain. From germline, CDR1 is SGHDT and CDR2 YYEEEE. This CDR3 region has 15 residues. V lost 0 bases, J lost 1 base, and 10 bases lay in between. In DNA, the CDR3 is TGTGCCAGCAGCTTGGCCACAAAGTGGAACACTGAAGCTTTCTTT. Translation gives CASSLATKWNTEAFF.

This clonotype was recorded many times. V usage is TRBV5-1 and J usage is TRBJ1-1; TRBD1 is a possible D gene (5 bases). Germline CDR1 SGHRS, CDR2 YFSETQ. The CDR3 covers 15 residues. The V gene lost 6 bases and the J gene lost 0 bases, with 15 bases spanning the gap. The CDR3: CASNQGGAVNTEAFF. DNA of the CDR3: TGCGCCAGCAACCAGGGAGGTGCGGTGAACACTGAAGCTTTCTTT.

This clonotype was counted only a few times. The CDR3 here is CSATTTYEQYF. In nucleotides, the CDR3 is TGCAGTGCTACCACGACCTACGAGCAGTACTTC. The chain carries TRBV20-1 and TRBJ2-7, with unresolved D. The CDR3 runs 11 residues. V was shortened by 4 bases and J by 2 bases, with 6 bases between the two germline ends. Looked up from germline, CDR1 is DFQATT and CDR2 is SNEGSKA (reference sequence).

This clonotype has only a few counts. CDR3 sequence: CASSKEHRGRKGELFF. The CDR3 DNA sequence: TGTGCCAGCAGTAAGGAACACAGGGGGCGCAAGGGGGAGCTGTTTTTT. This rearrangement joins TRBV12-3 or TRBV12-4 to TRBJ2-2, with TRBD1 matching over 9 bases. V lost 5 bases to trimming and J lost 8 bases; unmatched junction nucleotides: 12. This CDR3 is built from 16 residues.

In its sample, this clonotype was seen a few times. The chain employs TRBV6-1 and TRBJ2-7; D may match TRBD1 or TRBD2 (5 bases each). Trimming left V 3 bases short and J 4 bases short, with 13 bases between. Per the germline V gene, CDR1 is MNHNS and CDR2 is SASEGT. The CDR3 is 14 residues long. The CDR3 sequence is CASSDWGKTYEQYF. The CDR3 region has the DNA TGTGCCAGCAGTGATTGGGGGAAAACATACGAGCAGTACTTC.

This clonotype was seen a handful of times. The CDR3 nucleotides are TGTGCCGCTACCGGGACAAATAACTATGGCTACACCTTC. Its translation: CAATGTNNYGYTF. J is TRBJ1-2 and V is TRBV10-3, with D perhaps matching TRBD1 (6 bases). Trimming pared 11 bases from V and 1 base from J, leaving 14 bases between. The CDR3 runs to 13 residues. Germline assignment: CDR1 ENHRY and CDR2 SYGVKD.

The chain has TRBV10-3 and TRBJ2-7, with 7 bases matching TRBD1. The CDR3 contains 14 residues. The J segment lost 7 bases and the V segment lost 4 bases, leaving 10 bases of the junction unmatched. Germline-derived CDR1 and CDR2 are ENHRY and SYGVKD. The CDR3: CAISGTGPTGEQYF. CDR3 sequence (DNA): TGTGCCATCAGTGGGACAGGCCCAACGGGAGAGCAGTACTTC.

This clonotype showed up just a few times. The chain joins TRBV3-1 to TRBJ1-5, with D tentatively TRBD1 (5 bases). CDR3 length equals 16 residues. Germline-derived CDR1 and CDR2 are LGHDT and YNNKEL (reference sequence). V lost 1 base to trimming and J lost 2 bases, with 12 bases between them. CDR3 coding DNA: TGTGCCAGCAGCCAAGGCGGGGGAGGGGGCAATCAGCCCCAGCATTTT. Translated: CASSQGGGGGNQPQHF.

This clonotype was seen only a few times. The genes are TRBV7-9 and TRBJ2-5; D is uncertain. The CDR3 runs 14 residues. Looked up from germline, CDR1 is SEHNR and CDR2 is FQNEAQ (reference sequence). V was cut by 5 bases and J by 5 bases, with 15 bases left in between. The CDR3 DNA sequence: TGTGCCAGCAGCGTCAGTGAGTGGTGGGAGACCCAGTACTTC. Translating it yields CASSVSEWWETQYF. Full variable domain (outside the CDR3, taken from reference TRBV7-9 and TRBJ2-5): DTGVSQNPRHKITKRGQNVTFRCDPISEHNRLYWYRQTLGQGPEFLTYFQNEAQLEKSRLLSDRFSAERPKGSFSTLEIQRTEQGDSAMYLCASSVSEWWETQYFGPGTRLLVL.

This clonotype was observed a handful of times. V and J are TRBV11-2 and TRBJ2-1; D is unclear. V was pared by 2 bases and J by 1 base, with 9 bases between. This CDR3 is 15 amino acids long. In germline, CDR1 is SGHAT, CDR2 FQNNGV. Here the CDR3 DNA reads TGTGCCAGCAGCTTACGAGTCGGGTCCTACAATGAGCAGTTCTTC. This translates into CASSLRVGSYNEQFF.

The chain employs TRBV27 and TRBJ2-7; TRBD1 matches at 11 bases. This CDR3 contains 17 residues. Trimming cost V 6 bases and J 6 bases; bases outside gene matches: 16. Germline assignment: CDR1 MNHEY and CDR2 SMNVEV (reference sequence). The CDR3 DNA reads as TGTGCCAGCAGGGGGGGGATTAGGACAGGGGGCTTTGGCGAGCAGTACTTC. It encodes CASRGGIRTGGFGEQYF.

The V and J genes are TRBV4-1 and TRBJ2-7; D is uncertain. The germline V gene encodes CDR1 MGHRA and CDR2 YSYEKL. V lost 4 bases to trimming and J lost 4 bases, with 14 bases between them. CDR3 length: 14 residues. DNA for the CDR3: TGCGCCAGCAGCCTACAAAACCCCGGGTACGAGCAGTACTTC. It codes for CASSLQNPGYEQYF.

This clonotype was seen only a few times. This chain uses TRBV10-3 with TRBJ1-6; D ambiguous. Trimming took off 7 bases at V and 9 bases at J, with 13 bases between the two ends. This CDR3 spans 13 amino acids. Germline CDR1 ENHRY, CDR2 SYGVKD. The DNA of the CDR3 is TGTGCCATCACCGAGACGACGGTTTCACCCCTCCACTTT. Protein sequence: CAITETTVSPLHF.

The V and J genes are TRBV6-1 and TRBJ1-1; D is unclear. Germline lookup yields CDR1 MNHNS and CDR2 SASEGT. V gave up 3 bases and J gave up 7 bases, with 6 bases separating them. The CDR3 has 11 amino acids. The CDR3 spells CASSEWNEAFF. CDR3 nucleotides: TGTGCCAGCAGTGAGTGGAATGAAGCTTTCTTT.

Of note for this clonotype: The junction shows a germline mismatch at one end, possibly a read error. The genes are TRBV20-1 and TRBJ2-1, with unresolved D. Germline V gene lookup returns CDR1 DFQATT and CDR2 SNEGSKA (reference sequence). There are 15 residues in the CDR3. CDR3: CSARDVTRKFNGQFF. CDR3 nucleotide sequence: TGCAGTGCTAGAGATGTAACACGGAAGTTCAATGGGCAGTTCTTC.

The gene calls are TRBV5-6 and TRBJ2-5; the D is unclear. The CDR3 is 14 amino acids. V was cut by 3 bases and J by 5 bases, with 14 bases left in between. Germline values: CDR1 SGHDT, CDR2 YYEEEE. CDR3 amino acids: CASSSMGFRETQYF. The CDR3 DNA sequence: TGTGCCAGCAGCTCAATGGGATTCAGGGAGACCCAGTACTTC.